A single T cell receptor beta chain is shown here with its context. Living in 24 US areas, the participants were between 18 and 89 years of age. The sample belongs to a study of blood T cell repertoires in COVID-19. Across the study: Acute-phase and convalescent COVID-19 samples originated in the United States, Italy and Spain.

Only in-frame clones appear in the TCRdb table, and some are missing; sequencing was by immunoSEQ multiplex PCR. The sample lists 130,000 or so clones; roughly 81% were seen once. The CDR3 is 13 residues long. Germline V CDR1 and CDR2: SQVTM, ANQGSEA. The V segment lost 5 bases and the J segment 4 bases; nucleotides outside the gene matches: 7. The chain uses TRBV29-1 and TRBJ1-1; TRBD1 aligns across 7 bases. Input material: PBMCs or T cells enriched from blood (not recorded which). This TCR came from a woman aged 45-65 years with acute COVID-19. The DNA for the CDR3 is TGCAGCGTTTTCACAGGGGATGGCACTGAAGCTTTCTTT. This sequence encodes CSVFTGDGTEAFF. Using reference TRBV29-1 and TRBJ1-1 for the parts outside the CDR3, the full variable domain is SAVISQKPSRDICQRGTSLTIQCQVDSQVTMMFWYRQQPGQSLTLIATANQGSEATYESGFVIDKFPISRPNLTFSTLTVSNMSPEDSSIYLCSVFTGDGTEAFFGQGTRLTVV.